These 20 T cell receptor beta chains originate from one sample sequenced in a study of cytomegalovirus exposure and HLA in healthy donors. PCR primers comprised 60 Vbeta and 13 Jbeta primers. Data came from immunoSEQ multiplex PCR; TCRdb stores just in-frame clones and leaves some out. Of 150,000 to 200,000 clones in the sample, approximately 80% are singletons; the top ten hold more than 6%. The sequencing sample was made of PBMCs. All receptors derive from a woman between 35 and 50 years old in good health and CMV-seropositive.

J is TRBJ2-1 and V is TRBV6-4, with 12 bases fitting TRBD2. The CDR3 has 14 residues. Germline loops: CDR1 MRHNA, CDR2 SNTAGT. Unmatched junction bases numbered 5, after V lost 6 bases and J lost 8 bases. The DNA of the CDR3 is TGTGCCAGCAGCGCGACTAGCGGGGGCGATGAGCAGTTCTTC. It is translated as CASSATSGGDEQFF.

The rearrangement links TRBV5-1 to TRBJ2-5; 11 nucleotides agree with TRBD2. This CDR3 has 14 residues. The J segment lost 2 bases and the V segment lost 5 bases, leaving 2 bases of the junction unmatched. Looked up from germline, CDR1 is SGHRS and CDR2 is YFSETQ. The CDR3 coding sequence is TGCGCCAGCAGGATAGCGGGGGGGCAAGAGACCCAGTACTTC. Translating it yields CASRIAGGQETQYF.

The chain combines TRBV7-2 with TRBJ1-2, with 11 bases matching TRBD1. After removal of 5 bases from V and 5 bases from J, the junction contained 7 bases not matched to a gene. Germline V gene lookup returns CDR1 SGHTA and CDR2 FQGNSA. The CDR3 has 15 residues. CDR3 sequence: CASSTWTGGRYGYTF. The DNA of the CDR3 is TGTGCCAGCAGCACATGGACAGGGGGCAGGTATGGCTACACCTTC.

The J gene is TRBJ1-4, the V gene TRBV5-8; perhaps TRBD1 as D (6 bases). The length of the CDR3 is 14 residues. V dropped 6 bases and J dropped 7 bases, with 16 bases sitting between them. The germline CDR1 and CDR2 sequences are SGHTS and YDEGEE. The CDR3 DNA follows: TGTGCCAGCACGGGTGGACAGCTTGGTGAAAAACTGTTTTTT. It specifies CASTGGQLGEKLFF.

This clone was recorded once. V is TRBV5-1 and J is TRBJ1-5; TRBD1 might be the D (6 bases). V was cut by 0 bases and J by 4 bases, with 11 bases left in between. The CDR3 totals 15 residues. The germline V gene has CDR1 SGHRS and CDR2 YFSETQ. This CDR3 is CASSLVGARNQPQHF. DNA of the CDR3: TGCGCCAGCAGCTTGGTGGGGGCGCGGAATCAGCCCCAGCATTTT.

CDR3 amino acids: CASSLSGEDEKLFF. CDR3 DNA: TGTGCCAGCAGTTTATCCGGGGAGGATGAAAAACTGTTTTTT. The chain couples TRBV28 to TRBJ1-4; D ambiguous. The CDR3 runs to 14 residues. CDR1 is MDHEN and CDR2 is SYDVKM in the germline V gene. Trimming stripped 1 base from V and 6 bases from J, with 9 bases between.

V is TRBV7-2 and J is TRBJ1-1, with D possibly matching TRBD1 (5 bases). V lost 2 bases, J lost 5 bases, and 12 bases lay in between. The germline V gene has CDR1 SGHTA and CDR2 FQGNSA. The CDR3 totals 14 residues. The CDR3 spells CASSLTGQGTEAFF. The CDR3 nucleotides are TGTGCCAGCAGCTTAACCGGGCAGGGAACTGAAGCTTTCTTT.

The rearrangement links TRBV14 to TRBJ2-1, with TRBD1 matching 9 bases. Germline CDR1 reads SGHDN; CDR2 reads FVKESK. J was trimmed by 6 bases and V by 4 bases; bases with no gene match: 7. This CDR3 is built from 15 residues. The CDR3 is CASSPRQGGINEQFF. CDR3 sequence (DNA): TGTGCCAGCAGCCCCCGACAGGGGGGTATCAATGAGCAGTTCTTC.

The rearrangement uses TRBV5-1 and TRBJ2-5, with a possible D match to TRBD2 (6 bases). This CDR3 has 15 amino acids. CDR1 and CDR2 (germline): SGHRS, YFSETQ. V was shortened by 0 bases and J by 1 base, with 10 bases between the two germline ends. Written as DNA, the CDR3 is TGCGCCAGCAGCTTGGGTCGGGGGTTCCAAGAGACCCAGTACTTC. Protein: CASSLGRGFQETQYF.

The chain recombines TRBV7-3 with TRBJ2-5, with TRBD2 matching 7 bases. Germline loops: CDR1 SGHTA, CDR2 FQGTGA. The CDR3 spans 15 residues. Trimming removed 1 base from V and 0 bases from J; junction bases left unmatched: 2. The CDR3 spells CASSLNLADQETQYF. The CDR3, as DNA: TGTGCCAGCAGCTTAAACCTAGCGGACCAAGAGACCCAGTACTTC.

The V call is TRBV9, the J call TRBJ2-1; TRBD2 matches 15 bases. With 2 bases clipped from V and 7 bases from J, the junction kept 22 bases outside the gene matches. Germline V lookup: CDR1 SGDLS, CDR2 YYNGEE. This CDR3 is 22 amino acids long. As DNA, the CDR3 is TGTGCCAGCAGCGTGACCCACGATAGCGGACTAGCGGGGGGGCGTATAAGGAATGAGCAGTTCTTC. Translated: CASSVTHDSGLAGGRIRNEQFF.

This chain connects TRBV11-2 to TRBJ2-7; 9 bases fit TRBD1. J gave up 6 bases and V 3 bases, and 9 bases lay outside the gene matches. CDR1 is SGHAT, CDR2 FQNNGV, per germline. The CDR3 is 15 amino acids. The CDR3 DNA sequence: TGTGCCAGCAGCTTCAGAGGGACAGGGAACTCCGAGCAGTACTTC. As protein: CASSFRGTGNSEQYF.

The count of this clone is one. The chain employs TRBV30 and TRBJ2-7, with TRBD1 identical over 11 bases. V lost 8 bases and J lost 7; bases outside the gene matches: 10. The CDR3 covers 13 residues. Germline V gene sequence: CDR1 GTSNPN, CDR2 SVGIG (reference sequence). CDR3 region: CAGYGQGAREQYF. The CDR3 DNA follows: TGTGCCGGATATGGACAGGGGGCAAGGGAGCAGTACTTC.

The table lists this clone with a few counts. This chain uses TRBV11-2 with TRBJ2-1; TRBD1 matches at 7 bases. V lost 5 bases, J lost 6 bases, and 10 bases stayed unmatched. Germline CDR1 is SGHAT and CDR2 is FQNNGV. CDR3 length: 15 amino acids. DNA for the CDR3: TGTGCCAGCAGCATTCCGGGACAGAGAGCCAATGAGCAGTTCTTC. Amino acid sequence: CASSIPGQRANEQFF. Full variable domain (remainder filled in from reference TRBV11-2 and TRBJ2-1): EAGVAQSPRYKIIEKRQSVAFWCNPISGHATLYWYQQILGQGPKLLIQFQNNGVVDDSQLPKDRFSAERLKGVDSTLKIQPAKLEDSAVYLCASSIPGQRANEQFFGPGTRLTVL.

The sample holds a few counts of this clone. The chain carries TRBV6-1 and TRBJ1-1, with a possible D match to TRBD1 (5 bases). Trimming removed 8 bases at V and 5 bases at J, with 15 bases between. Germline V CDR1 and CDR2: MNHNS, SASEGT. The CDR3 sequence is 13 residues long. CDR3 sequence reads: CASSRGMGTEAFF. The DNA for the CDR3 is TGTGCCAGCTCCCGGGGGATGGGGACTGAAGCTTTCTTT.

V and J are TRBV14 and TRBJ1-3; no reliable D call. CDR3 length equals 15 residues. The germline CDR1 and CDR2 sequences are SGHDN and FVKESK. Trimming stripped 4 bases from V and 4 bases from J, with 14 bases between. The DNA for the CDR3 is TGTGCCAGCAGCCGAGACATAGACTGGGGAAACACCATATATTTT. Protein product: CASSRDIDWGNTIYF.

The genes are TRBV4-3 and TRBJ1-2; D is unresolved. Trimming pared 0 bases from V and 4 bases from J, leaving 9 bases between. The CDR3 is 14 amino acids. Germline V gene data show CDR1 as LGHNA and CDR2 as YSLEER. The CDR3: CASSQDTSSYGYTF. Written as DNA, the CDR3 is TGCGCCAGCAGCCAAGATACTAGCAGCTATGGCTACACCTTC.

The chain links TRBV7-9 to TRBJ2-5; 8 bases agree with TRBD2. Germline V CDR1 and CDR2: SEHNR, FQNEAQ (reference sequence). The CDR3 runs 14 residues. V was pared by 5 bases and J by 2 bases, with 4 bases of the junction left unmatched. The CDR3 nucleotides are TGTGCCAGCAGCCGGGGGGGCGTACAAGAGACCCAGTACTTC. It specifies CASSRGGVQETQYF.

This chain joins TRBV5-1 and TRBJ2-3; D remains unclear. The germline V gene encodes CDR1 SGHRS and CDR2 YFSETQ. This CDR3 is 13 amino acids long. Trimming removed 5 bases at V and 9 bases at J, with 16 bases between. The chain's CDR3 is CASRVEFSTTQYF. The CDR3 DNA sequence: TGCGCCAGCAGGGTTGAGTTTAGCACCACGCAGTATTTT.

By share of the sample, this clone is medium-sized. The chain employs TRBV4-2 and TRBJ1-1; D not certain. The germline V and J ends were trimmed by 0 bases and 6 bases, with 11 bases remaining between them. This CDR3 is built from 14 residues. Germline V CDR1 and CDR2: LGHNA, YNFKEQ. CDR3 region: CASSQDQEGSEAFF. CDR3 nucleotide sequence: TGTGCCAGCAGCCAAGATCAGGAAGGTTCTGAAGCTTTCTTT.